A single sample gave rise to the 26 T cell receptor beta chains below, sequenced in a study of shared clonotypes between healthy human individuals. Using immunoSEQ multiplex PCR, the repertoire was profiled, and TCRdb retains in-frame clones only, with some absent. The sample gives around 700,000 clones, less than 85% of which show up once; roughly 1.7% is in the top ten. The sequencing input was memory CD4+ T cells sorted from blood. Noted subset: CD45RA-negative fraction. The source is a woman aged 25 to 39 in good health.

The DNA for the CDR3 is TGTGCCAGCAGCATAAGGGCTCGGGACAGGTTTACGGATACGCAGTATTTT. It is translated as CASSIRARDRFTDTQYF. The chain couples TRBV11-2 to TRBJ2-3; TRBD1 matches at 8 bases. The CDR3 extends over 17 amino acids. V was pared by 5 bases and J by 6 bases, with 16 bases of the junction left unmatched. Germline V CDR1 and CDR2: SGHAT, FQNNGV. The full variable domain, with the rest looked up from reference TRBV11-2 and TRBJ2-3, is EAGVAQSPRYKIIEKRQSVAFWCNPISGHATLYWYQQILGQGPKLLIQFQNNGVVDDSQLPKDRFSAERLKGVDSTLKIQPAKLEDSAVYLCASSIRARDRFTDTQYFGPGTRLTVL.

This clone was counted between two and nine times. The rearrangement links TRBV4-1 to TRBJ1-5; possible D gene TRBD1, 5 bases. In germline, CDR1 is MGHRA, CDR2 YSYEKL. Trimming stripped 0 bases from V and 2 bases from J, with 14 bases between. The CDR3 is 17 amino acids. The CDR3 reads CASSQDLGGDGNQPQHF. DNA of the CDR3: TGCGCCAGCAGCCAAGATTTGGGGGGAGACGGCAATCAGCCCCAGCATTTT.

The chain has TRBV29-1 and TRBJ2-1; D gene uncertain. The length of the CDR3 is 11 residues. Germline CDR1 is SQVTM and CDR2 is ANQGSEA. Trimming cost V 5 bases and J 4 bases, with 6 bases left between them. The CDR3: CSVMGYNEQFF. The CDR3 DNA is TGCAGCGTTATGGGTTACAATGAGCAGTTCTTC.

This clone came up once. The V call is TRBV5-4, the J call TRBJ2-5; D unclear. Germline loops: CDR1 SGHNT, CDR2 YYREEE (reference sequence). V was cut by 3 bases and J by 3 bases, with 9 bases left in between. The CDR3 is 13 amino acids. The chain's CDR3 is CASSWESEETQYF. In DNA, the CDR3 is TGTGCCAGCAGCTGGGAAAGCGAAGAGACCCAGTACTTC.

The V call is TRBV27, the J call TRBJ2-2; D is ambiguous. Germline values: CDR1 MNHEY, CDR2 SMNVEV (reference sequence). Between the trimmed V and J ends, which lost 4 bases and 2 bases, there was a span of 17 bases. The length of the CDR3 is 17 residues. The CDR3 nucleotides are TGTGCCAGCAGTTCCCCTGGCGGCCTCTACAACACCGGGGAGCTGTTTTTT. Amino acids: CASSSPGGLYNTGELFF.

In its sample, this clone was seen many times. This chain uses TRBV6-1 with TRBJ1-1; D is unresolved. Germline loops: CDR1 MNHNS, CDR2 SASEGT. Trimming took 8 bases from V and 3 from J, leaving 16 bases between them. The CDR3 totals 14 residues. The CDR3 DNA sequence: TGTGCCAGCCTGAAAAGGGATGGAGACACTGAAGCTTTCTTT. The encoded protein is CASLKRDGDTEAFF.

This chain joins TRBV30 and TRBJ2-3; D is possibly TRBD2 (6 bases). Germline loops: CDR1 GTSNPN, CDR2 SVGIG (reference sequence). The germline V and J ends were trimmed by 3 bases and 3 bases, with 16 bases remaining between them. The CDR3 spans 15 residues. The CDR3 DNA reads as TGTGCCTGGAGGACTAGTCTAATCGCGACAGATACGCAGTATTTT. It encodes CAWRTSLIATDTQYF.

The chain combines TRBV4-1 with TRBJ2-3; 8 bases fit TRBD2. Germline CDR1 reads MGHRA; CDR2 reads YSYEKL. V lost 3 bases and J lost 0; bases outside the gene matches: 2. CDR3 length: 15 residues. In DNA form, the CDR3 reads TGCGCCAGCAGCCACGTAGCGGGGAGCACAGATACGCAGTATTTT. Its translation is CASSHVAGSTDTQYF.

The J gene is TRBJ2-5, the V gene TRBV5-1; 15 positions match TRBD2. Germline-derived CDR1 and CDR2 are SGHRS and YFSETQ. After removal of 4 bases from V and 5 bases from J, the junction contained 3 bases not matched to a gene. The CDR3 has 15 amino acids. CDR3 sequence: CASSGLAGGDETQYF. The CDR3 DNA follows: TGCGCCAGCAGCGGACTAGCGGGAGGGGATGAGACCCAGTACTTC.

Worth noting for this clone: The sample carries other DNA sequences with the same CDR3. CDR3 DNA: TGTGCCAGCTCGAGAGGGGGTGCAACTAATGAAAAACTGTTTTTT. It yields the protein CASSRGGATNEKLFF. V gene TRBV18 combines with J gene TRBJ1-4, with D maybe TRBD1 (6 bases). Between the trimmed V and J ends, which lost 6 bases and 0 bases, there was a span of 11 bases. Per germline, CDR1 KGHSH and CDR2 LQKENI. The length of the CDR3 is 15 residues.

The genes are TRBV21-1 and TRBJ2-3; the D segment call TRBD2 is taken from the table without a DNA check. TRBV21-1 is termed a pseudogene. The CDR3 is 15 amino acids. The CDR3 nucleotides are TGTGCCAGCAGCAGTGGGAGGGGAAGCACAGATACGCAGTATTTT. Its translation: CASSSGRGSTDTQYF.

This clone was observed once. V is TRBV19 and J is TRBJ1-1; 11 bases align to TRBD1. This CDR3 has 13 residues. Trimming removed 5 bases from V and 10 bases from J; junction bases left unmatched: 6. Germline loops: CDR1 LNHDA, CDR2 SQIVND (reference sequence). The CDR3 spells CASSSGQGVTAFF. The DNA for the CDR3 is TGTGCCAGTAGTTCGGGACAGGGGGTAACAGCTTTCTTT.

The chain recombines TRBV2 with TRBJ2-1; TRBD2 matches at 10 bases. The CDR3 loop spans 16 amino acids. CDR1 is SNHLY, CDR2 FYNNEI, per germline. J gave up 8 bases and V 4 bases, and 11 bases lay outside the gene matches. CDR3: CASSGLSSSGSHEQFF. CDR3 sequence (DNA): TGTGCCAGCAGTGGTTTGTCGTCTAGCGGGAGTCATGAGCAGTTCTTC.

The table lists this clone with a few counts. This chain uses TRBV10-3 with TRBJ2-7; 13 positions match TRBD2. Germline values: CDR1 ENHRY, CDR2 SYGVKD. There are 15 residues in the CDR3. V lost 4 bases, J lost 5 bases, and 5 bases stayed unmatched. CDR3 residues: CAISGLAGGADEQYF. CDR3 nucleotide sequence: TGTGCCATCAGTGGACTAGCGGGAGGAGCGGACGAGCAGTACTTC.

In this sample, this clone turned up a few times. The V call is TRBV7-9, the J call TRBJ1-1, with D possibly matching TRBD1 (5 bases). CDR3 length: 13 amino acids. Trimming left V 1 base short and J 7 bases short, with 10 bases between. Germline V CDR1 and CDR2: SEHNR, FQNEAQ (reference sequence). As DNA, the CDR3 is TGTGCCAGCAGCTTAGGGTCAGGGTTTGAAGCTTTCTTT. This gives the protein CASSLGSGFEAFF.

The gene calls are TRBV27 and TRBJ2-7; tentatively, D is TRBD1 or TRBD2 (5 bases each). This CDR3 contains 13 residues. V lost 10 bases and J 2 bases, leaving 15 bases between the germline ends. Germline-derived CDR1 and CDR2 are MNHEY and SMNVEV (reference sequence). The CDR3 sequence: CAIRSGPTYEQYF. CDR3 nucleotide sequence: TGTGCCATCAGATCGGGACCTACCTACGAGCAGTACTTC.

This clone was counted once. This chain uses TRBV6-6 with TRBJ2-3; perhaps TRBD2 as D (5 bases). CDR3 length: 15 amino acids. The germline V gene encodes CDR1 MNHNY and CDR2 SVGAGI (reference sequence). The V end lost 0 bases, the J end lost 0 bases, and 7 bases lay between the germline ends. The CDR3 DNA sequence: TGTGCCAGCAGTTACTCCGACTATAGCACAGATACGCAGTATTTT. It yields the protein CASSYSDYSTDTQYF.

The chain carries TRBV4-1 and TRBJ1-1; the match to TRBD1 covers 8 bases. CDR3 size: 16 residues. The junction had 5 bases not matched to a gene; V was cut back by 1 base and J by 1 base. Germline lookup yields CDR1 MGHRA and CDR2 YSYEKL. CDR3 loop: CASSQGQGAANTEAFF. The CDR3 DNA is TGCGCCAGCAGCCAAGGTCAGGGGGCGGCGAACACTGAAGCTTTCTTT.

This clone was picked up one time. The chain is built from TRBV6-1 and TRBJ2-7, with D unclear. The CDR3 is made up of 12 amino acids. The V end was cut by 6 bases, the J end by 0 bases, with 6 bases between. Germline lookup yields CDR1 MNHNS and CDR2 SASEGT. The CDR3 DNA follows: TGTGCCAGCAGGCTGGACTCCTACGAGCAGTACTTC. Residues: CASRLDSYEQYF.

This clone was observed once. V and J are TRBV7-8 and TRBJ1-5; D might be TRBD1 (6 bases). This CDR3 spans 15 amino acids. The germline V gene has CDR1 SGHVS and CDR2 FQNEAQ. V was clipped by 0 bases and J by 7 bases, with 13 bases between them. The CDR3 region is CASSLARPGVQPQHF. CDR3 bases: TGTGCCAGCAGCTTAGCGAGGCCAGGGGTACAGCCCCAGCATTTT.

This chain joins TRBV10-3 and TRBJ1-3, with a tentative D call TRBD1 (5 bases). V was pared by 3 bases and J by 2 bases, with 8 bases between. Per the germline V gene, CDR1 is ENHRY and CDR2 is SYGVKD. CDR3 length: 14 residues. CDR3 sequence: CAISEGVAGNTIYF. CDR3 coding DNA: TGTGCCATCAGTGAAGGGGTAGCTGGAAACACCATATATTTT.

V is TRBV19 and J is TRBJ2-1, with 8 bases identical to TRBD2. The CDR3 is made up of 15 amino acids. Germline values: CDR1 LNHDA, CDR2 SQIVND (reference sequence). The junction had 10 bases not matched to a gene; V was cut back by 4 bases and J by 8 bases. The chain's CDR3 is CASSRGLEGLDEQFF. In nucleotides, the CDR3 is TGTGCCAGTAGTAGGGGACTAGAAGGTTTGGATGAGCAGTTCTTC.

The chain combines TRBV6-6 with TRBJ2-2; D remains unclear. Germline CDR1 and CDR2: MNHNY and SVGAGI (reference sequence). Trimming removed 2 bases from V and 6 bases from J, with 10 bases in between. This CDR3 is built from 14 residues. For the CDR3, the DNA is TGTGCCAGCAGTTACGGCTCCAGCGCCGGGGAGCTGTTTTTT. Translated: CASSYGSSAGELFF.

This clone has a single count. The V call is TRBV19, the J call TRBJ2-5; 8 bases fit TRBD1. Germline lookup yields CDR1 LNHDA and CDR2 SQIVND (reference sequence). This CDR3 is 13 amino acids long. J gave up 2 bases and V 6 bases, and 2 bases lay outside the gene matches. In nucleotides, the CDR3 is TGTGCCAGTAGCGGGGACAGGCAAGAGACCCAGTACTTC. Translating gives CASSGDRQETQYF.

The chain combines TRBV6-1 with TRBJ1-5; weak D call: TRBD1 (6 bases). Trimming took off 4 bases at V and 3 bases at J, with 13 bases between the two ends. This CDR3 has 15 residues. Germline V lookup: CDR1 MNHNS, CDR2 SASEGT. The CDR3 DNA reads TGTGCCAGCAGTGTTCAGGGGAGCCCCAATCAGCCCCAGCATTTT. It is translated as CASSVQGSPNQPQHF.

In the case of this clone: Being one base from a much bigger clone, this may be a read error. The chain uses TRBV5-1 and TRBJ2-2, with 9 bases matching TRBD2. Germline CDR1 and CDR2: SGHRS and YFSETQ. V was pared by 4 bases and J by 10 bases, with 5 bases of the junction left unmatched. This CDR3 has 13 amino acids. For the CDR3, the DNA is TGCGCCAGCAGCCAGGGACTAGCCGAGGAGCTGTTTTTT. Translated: CASSQGLAEELFF.